This entry lists 10 T cell receptor beta chains sequenced from one sample in a study of CD8+CD57+ T cells in acquired aplastic anemia. Patients included in sequencing had previously demonstrated CD8+CD57+ cell expansion by flow cytometry. Genomic DNA, the template, was used for profiling of the TCR beta VDJ and CDR3. Each CDR3 protein is one row after TCRdb ran MiXCR on the reads. This table has around 200,000 distinct CDR3 sequences, 45% to 60% appearing once. The sequenced material came from sorted CD4+, CD8+, or CD8+CD57+ T cells (not recorded which) from PBMCs. Source of these receptors: a human donor with aplastic anemia.

The chain has TRBV9 and TRBJ2-7; 9 bases are a match to TRBD2. The CDR3 loop spans 16 amino acids. V lost 2 bases to trimming and J lost 1 base; unmatched junction nucleotides: 7. CDR1 is SGDLS, CDR2 YYNGEE, per germline. The CDR3 region is CASSVGSGRFSYEQYF. DNA for the CDR3: TGTGCCAGCAGCGTTGGCAGCGGGAGGTTTTCCTACGAGCAGTACTTC.

The rearrangement joins TRBV20-1 to TRBJ2-7, with 9 bases that match TRBD2. Germline V gene sequence: CDR1 DFQATT, CDR2 SNEGSKA (reference sequence). J lost 3 bases, V lost 0 bases, and 12 bases had no gene match. CDR3 length: 17 amino acids. The CDR3 reads CSARDFAGGGHIYEQYF. The CDR3 DNA sequence: TGCAGTGCTAGAGATTTTGCGGGGGGGGGACACATCTACGAGCAGTACTTC.

This clonotype was seen only once. The chain couples TRBV6-1 to TRBJ1-6; 7 bases fit TRBD1. Germline V gene sequence: CDR1 MNHNS, CDR2 SASEGT. With 7 bases clipped from V and 6 bases from J, the junction kept 9 bases outside the gene matches. CDR3 length: 15 amino acids. CDR3 bases: TGTGCCAGCACTACCACAGGGGAGGGTAATTCACCCCTCCACTTT. This codes for CASTTTGEGNSPLHF.

This clonotype was found many times. The chain uses TRBV20-1 and TRBJ1-2; D gene ambiguous. The V end lost 6 bases, the J end lost 4 bases, and 12 bases lay between the germline ends. This CDR3 contains 12 residues. CDR1 and CDR2 from the germline V gene are DFQATT and SNEGSKA (reference sequence). The CDR3 loop is CSALLELYGYTF. The CDR3, as DNA: TGCAGTGCACTTCTCGAACTCTATGGCTACACCTTC.

The gene calls are TRBV19 and TRBJ1-5; D unresolved. The germline CDR1 and CDR2 sequences are LNHDA and SQIVND (reference sequence). Trimming stripped 1 base from V and 5 bases from J, with 6 bases between. The CDR3 is 13 residues long. This chain's CDR3 is CASSIAEHQPQHF. CDR3 bases: TGTGCCAGTAGTATAGCAGAACATCAGCCCCAGCATTTT.

This rearrangement joins TRBV9 to TRBJ2-7; D perhaps matches TRBD1 (6 bases). The germline gives CDR1 SGDLS, CDR2 YYNGEE. V shed 3 bases and J shed 6 bases, with 16 bases lying between them. This CDR3 is 14 amino acids long. Here the CDR3 DNA reads TGTGCCAGCAGCGACAGGGTTTATATCGCCGAGCAGTACTTC. This sequence encodes CASSDRVYIAEQYF.

The chain has TRBV7-3 and TRBJ2-5, with 10 bases identical to TRBD2. The V and J ends lost 5 bases and 5 bases, in that order; junction bases with no gene match: 2. CDR1 and CDR2 from the germline V gene are SGHTA and FQGTGA. This CDR3 has 13 amino acids. CDR3 sequence: CASSPAGGETQYF. In nucleotides, the CDR3 is TGTGCCAGCAGCCCAGCGGGAGGGGAGACCCAGTACTTC.

CDR3 sequence: CATSRDWGRKNQPQHF. CDR3 DNA: TGTGCCACCAGCAGAGATTGGGGCAGGAAAAATCAGCCCCAGCATTTT. The V gene is TRBV15, the J gene TRBJ1-5, with D perhaps matching TRBD1 (5 bases). The V end lost 0 bases, the J end lost 4 bases, and 13 bases lay between the germline ends. Per the germline V gene, CDR1 is LNHNV and CDR2 is YYDKDF (reference sequence). CDR3 size: 16 residues.

This clonotype was counted a few times. This chain joins TRBV20-1 and TRBJ2-4, with 9 bases matching TRBD1. The V gene end was trimmed by 1 base and the J gene end by 1 base; junction bases not matched to a gene: 8. CDR1 and CDR2 from the germline V gene are DFQATT and SNEGSKA (reference sequence). The CDR3 has 17 amino acids. The CDR3, as DNA: TGCAGTGCTAGAGTAACGATAGGACAGGGGGCCAAAAACATTCAGTACTTC. It codes for CSARVTIGQGAKNIQYF.

As concerns this clonotype: This clone may be a read error of a much larger clone one base away. This chain joins TRBV19 and TRBJ1-2, with TRBD1 identical over 7 bases. V lost 5 bases to trimming and J lost 5 bases; unmatched junction nucleotides: 26. CDR1 LNHDA and CDR2 SQIVND come from the germline V gene (reference sequence). CDR3 length: 20 residues. In nucleotides, the CDR3 is TGTGCCAGTAGTCTTACCGAAACTTTTGGGACAGTGCCGAATCAATATGGCTACACCTTC. This codes for CASSLTETFGTVPNQYGYTF. The complete variable domain, with remaining parts taken from reference TRBV19 and TRBJ1-2, reads DGGITQSPKYLFRKEGQNVTLSCEQNLNHDAMYWYRQDPGQGLRLIYYSQIVNDFQKGDIAEGYSVSREKKESFPLTVTSAQKNPTAFYLCASSLTETFGTVPNQYGYTFGSGTRLTVV.